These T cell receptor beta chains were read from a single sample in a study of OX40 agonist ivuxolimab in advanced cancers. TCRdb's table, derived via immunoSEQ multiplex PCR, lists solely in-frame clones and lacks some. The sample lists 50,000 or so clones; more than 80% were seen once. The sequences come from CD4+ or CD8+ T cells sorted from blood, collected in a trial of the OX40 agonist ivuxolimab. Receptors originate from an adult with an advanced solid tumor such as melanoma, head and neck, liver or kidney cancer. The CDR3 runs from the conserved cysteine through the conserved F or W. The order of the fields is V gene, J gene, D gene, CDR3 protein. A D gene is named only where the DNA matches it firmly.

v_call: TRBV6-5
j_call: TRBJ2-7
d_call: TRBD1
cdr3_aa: CASSSNRGVGEQYF

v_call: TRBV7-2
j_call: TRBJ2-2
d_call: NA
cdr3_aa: CASSLTVSNTGELFF

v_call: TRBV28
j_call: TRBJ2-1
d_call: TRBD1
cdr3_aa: CASSVHQGVNEQFF

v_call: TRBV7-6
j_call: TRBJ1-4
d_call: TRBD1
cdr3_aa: CASSLGTGGHEKLFF

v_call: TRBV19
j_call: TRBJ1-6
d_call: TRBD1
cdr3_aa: CASSIVGQGDSPLHF

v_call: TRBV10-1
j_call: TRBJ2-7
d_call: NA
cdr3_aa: CASSWTIGYEQYF

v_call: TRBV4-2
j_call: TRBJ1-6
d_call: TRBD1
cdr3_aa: CASSQEAGQGASPLHF

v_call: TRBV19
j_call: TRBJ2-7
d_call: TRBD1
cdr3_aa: CASSIEDRGYEQYF

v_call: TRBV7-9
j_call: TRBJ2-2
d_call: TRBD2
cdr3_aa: CASSPGLAGNTGELFF

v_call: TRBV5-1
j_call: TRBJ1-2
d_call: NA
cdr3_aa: CASSLGAGRTDYGYTF

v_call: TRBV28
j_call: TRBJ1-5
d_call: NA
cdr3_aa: CASTPLNQPQHF

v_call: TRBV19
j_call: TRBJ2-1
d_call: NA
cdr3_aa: CASSIDVPSSYNEQFF

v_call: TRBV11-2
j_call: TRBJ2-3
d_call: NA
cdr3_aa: CASSLDGDHTDTQYF

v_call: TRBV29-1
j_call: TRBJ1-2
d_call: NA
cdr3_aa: CSVLSDRSTYGYTF

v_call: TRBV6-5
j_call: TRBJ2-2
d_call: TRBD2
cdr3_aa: CASSTAGGNTGELFF

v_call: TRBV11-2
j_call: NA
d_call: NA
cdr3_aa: CASSLDPGPYEQYF

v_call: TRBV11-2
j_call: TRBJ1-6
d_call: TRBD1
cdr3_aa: CASSSLRGLSSPLHF

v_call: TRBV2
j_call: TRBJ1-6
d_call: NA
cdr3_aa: CASSPRVGRNSPLHF

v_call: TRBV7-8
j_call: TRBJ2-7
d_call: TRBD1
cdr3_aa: CASSLSTGGEQYF

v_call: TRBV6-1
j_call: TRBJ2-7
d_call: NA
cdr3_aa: CASSEGWVGSYEQYF

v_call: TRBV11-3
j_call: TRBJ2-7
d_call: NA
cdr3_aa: CAARAGITYEQYF

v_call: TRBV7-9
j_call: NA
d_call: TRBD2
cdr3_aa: CASSPGLAPEQYF

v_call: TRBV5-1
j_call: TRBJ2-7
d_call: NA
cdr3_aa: CASSPMSRNEQYF

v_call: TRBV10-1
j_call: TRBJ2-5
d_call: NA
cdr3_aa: CASSRDGSQETQYF

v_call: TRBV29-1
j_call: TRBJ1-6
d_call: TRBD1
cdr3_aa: CSVSGQGGNSPLHF

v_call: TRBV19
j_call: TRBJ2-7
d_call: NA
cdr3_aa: CASSPTQAYEQYF

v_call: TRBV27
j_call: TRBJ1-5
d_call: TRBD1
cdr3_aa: CASSPRTGGGNQPQHF

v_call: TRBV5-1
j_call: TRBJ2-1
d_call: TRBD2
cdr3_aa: CASSLVAGASYNEQFF

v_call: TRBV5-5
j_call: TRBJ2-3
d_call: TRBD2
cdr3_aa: CASSPTSGELYTQYF

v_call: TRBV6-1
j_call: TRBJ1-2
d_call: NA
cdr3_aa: CASSDDRGYTF

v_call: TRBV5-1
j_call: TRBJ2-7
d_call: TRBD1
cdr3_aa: CASSPGDRVSEQYF

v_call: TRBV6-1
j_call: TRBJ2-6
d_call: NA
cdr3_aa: CASSEGDPGANVLTF

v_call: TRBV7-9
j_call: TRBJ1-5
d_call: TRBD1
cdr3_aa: CASSRTGGDLQPQHF

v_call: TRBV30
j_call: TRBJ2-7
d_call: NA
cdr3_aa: CAPGEVEYF

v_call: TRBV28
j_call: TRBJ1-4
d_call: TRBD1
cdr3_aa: CASSRTGEAYEKLFF

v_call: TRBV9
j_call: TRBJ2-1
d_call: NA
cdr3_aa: CASSVGSQAYNEQFF

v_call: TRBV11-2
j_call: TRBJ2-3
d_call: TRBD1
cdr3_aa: CASSLAAGGPDTQYF

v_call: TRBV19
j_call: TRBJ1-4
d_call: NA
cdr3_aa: CASSIGPGAGEKLFF

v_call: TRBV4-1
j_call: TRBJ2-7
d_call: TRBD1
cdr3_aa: CASSQQGYEQYF

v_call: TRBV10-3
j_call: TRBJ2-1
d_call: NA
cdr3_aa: CAISETRSSSYNEQFF

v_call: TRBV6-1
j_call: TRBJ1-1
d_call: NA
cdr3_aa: CASSAPRGRTERDTEAFF

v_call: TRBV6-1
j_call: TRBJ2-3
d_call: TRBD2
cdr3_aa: CASTRLAGGWDTQYF

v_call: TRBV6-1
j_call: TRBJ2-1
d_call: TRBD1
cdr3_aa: CASRADRDSHNEQFF

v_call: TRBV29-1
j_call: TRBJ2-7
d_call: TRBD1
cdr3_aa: CRGGSRTGGSYEQYF

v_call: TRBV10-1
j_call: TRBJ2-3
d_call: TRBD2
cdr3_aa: CASSESLSGGTDTQYF

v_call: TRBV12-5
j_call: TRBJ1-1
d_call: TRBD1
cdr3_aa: CASGQGGTEAFF

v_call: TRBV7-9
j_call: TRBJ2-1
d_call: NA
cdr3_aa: CASSLRGGAYNEQFF